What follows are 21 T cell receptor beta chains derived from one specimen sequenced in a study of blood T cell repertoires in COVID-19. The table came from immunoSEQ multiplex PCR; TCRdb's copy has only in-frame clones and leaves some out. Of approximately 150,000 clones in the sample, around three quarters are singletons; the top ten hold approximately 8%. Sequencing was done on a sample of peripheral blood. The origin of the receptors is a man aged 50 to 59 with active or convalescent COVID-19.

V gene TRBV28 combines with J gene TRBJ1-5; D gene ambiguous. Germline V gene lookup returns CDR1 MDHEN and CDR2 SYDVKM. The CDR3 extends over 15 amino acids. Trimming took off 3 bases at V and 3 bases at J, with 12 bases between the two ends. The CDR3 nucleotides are TGTGCCAGCAGTTTGGGTAGACACAACAATCAGCCCCAGCATTTT. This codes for CASSLGRHNNQPQHF.

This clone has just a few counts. CDR3 DNA: TGCGCCAGCAGCCAAGGTGCCGACGTGGGGGGTTCACCCCTCCACTTT. As protein: CASSQGADVGGSPLHF. J is TRBJ1-6 and V is TRBV4-1, with D possibly being TRBD1 (5 bases). This CDR3 is built from 16 residues. V gave up 1 base and J gave up 9 bases, with 16 bases separating them. Germline V gene data show CDR1 as MGHRA and CDR2 as YSYEKL.

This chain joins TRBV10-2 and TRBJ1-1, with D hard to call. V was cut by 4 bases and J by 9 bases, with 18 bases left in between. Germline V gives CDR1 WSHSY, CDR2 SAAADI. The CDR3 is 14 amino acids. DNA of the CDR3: TGCGCCAGCAGTGTCAATGGACCCGGGAAGAAAGCTTTCTTT. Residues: CASSVNGPGKKAFF.

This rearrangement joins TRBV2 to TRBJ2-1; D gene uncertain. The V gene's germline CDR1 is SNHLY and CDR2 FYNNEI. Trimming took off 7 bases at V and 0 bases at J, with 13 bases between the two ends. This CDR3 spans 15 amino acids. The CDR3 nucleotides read TGTGCCAGCAACGCGGAATTAAGCTCCTACAATGAGCAGTTCTTC. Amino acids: CASNAELSSYNEQFF.

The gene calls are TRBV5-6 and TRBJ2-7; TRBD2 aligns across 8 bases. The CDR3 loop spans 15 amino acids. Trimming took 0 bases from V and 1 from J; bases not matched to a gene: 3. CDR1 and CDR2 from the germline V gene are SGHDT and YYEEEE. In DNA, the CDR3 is TGTGCCAGCAGCTTGGGAGTAGCGGGATCCTACGAGCAGTACTTC. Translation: CASSLGVAGSYEQYF. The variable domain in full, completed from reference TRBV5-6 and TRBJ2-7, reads DAGVTQSPTHLIKTRGQQVTLRCSPKSGHDTVSWYQQALGQGPQFIFQYYEEEERQRGNFPDRFSGHQFPNYSSELNVNALLLGDSALYLCASSLGVAGSYEQYFGPGTRLTVT.

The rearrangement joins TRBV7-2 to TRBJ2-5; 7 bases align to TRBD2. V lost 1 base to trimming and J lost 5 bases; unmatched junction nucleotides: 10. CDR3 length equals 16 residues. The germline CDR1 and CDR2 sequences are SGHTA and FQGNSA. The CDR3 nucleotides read TGTGCCAGCAGCTTAGGCGTCGGCGGGAGAAGTGAGACCCAGTACTTC. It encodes CASSLGVGGRSETQYF.

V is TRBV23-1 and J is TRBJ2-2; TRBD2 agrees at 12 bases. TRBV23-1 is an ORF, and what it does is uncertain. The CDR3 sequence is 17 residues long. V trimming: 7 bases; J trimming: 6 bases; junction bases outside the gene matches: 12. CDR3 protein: CASTSVETSGSPGELFF. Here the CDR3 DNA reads TGCGCCAGCACCTCCGTGGAGACTAGCGGGAGTCCCGGGGAGCTGTTTTTT.

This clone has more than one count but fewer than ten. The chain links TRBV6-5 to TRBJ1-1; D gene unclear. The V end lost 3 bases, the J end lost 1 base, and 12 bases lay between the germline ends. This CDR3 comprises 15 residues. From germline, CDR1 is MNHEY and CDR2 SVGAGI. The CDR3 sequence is CASSYGFSGNTEAFF. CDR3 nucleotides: TGTGCCAGCAGTTATGGCTTCTCGGGGAACACTGAAGCTTTCTTT.

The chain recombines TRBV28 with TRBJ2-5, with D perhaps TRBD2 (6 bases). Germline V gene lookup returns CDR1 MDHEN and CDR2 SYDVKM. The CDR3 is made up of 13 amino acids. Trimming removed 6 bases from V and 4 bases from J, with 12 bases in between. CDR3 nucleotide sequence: TGTGCCAGCAGCCAAACTAGCACAGAGACCCAGTACTTC. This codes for CASSQTSTETQYF.

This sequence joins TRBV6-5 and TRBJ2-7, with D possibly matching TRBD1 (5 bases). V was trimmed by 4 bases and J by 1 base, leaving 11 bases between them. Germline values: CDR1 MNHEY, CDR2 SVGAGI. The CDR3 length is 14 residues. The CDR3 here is CASSWIQGSYEQYF. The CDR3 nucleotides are TGTGCCAGCAGTTGGATCCAGGGTTCCTACGAGCAGTACTTC.

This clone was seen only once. The CDR3 region has the DNA TGTGCCAGCAGGACAGGGGGATTCACTGAAGCTTTCTTT. This gives the protein CASRTGGFTEAFF. The chain uses TRBV6-5 and TRBJ1-1, with 9 bases lining up with TRBD1. This CDR3 is 13 amino acids long. V was pared by 6 bases and J by 4 bases, with 3 bases of the junction left unmatched. Germline V gene sequence: CDR1 MNHEY, CDR2 SVGAGI.

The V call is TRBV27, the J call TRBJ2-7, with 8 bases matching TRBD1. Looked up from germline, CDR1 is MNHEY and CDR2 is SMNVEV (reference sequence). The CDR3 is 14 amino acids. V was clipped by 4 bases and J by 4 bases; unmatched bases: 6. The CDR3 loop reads CASSSRDRKYEQYF. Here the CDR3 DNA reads TGTGCCAGCAGTTCCCGGGACAGGAAGTACGAGCAGTACTTC.

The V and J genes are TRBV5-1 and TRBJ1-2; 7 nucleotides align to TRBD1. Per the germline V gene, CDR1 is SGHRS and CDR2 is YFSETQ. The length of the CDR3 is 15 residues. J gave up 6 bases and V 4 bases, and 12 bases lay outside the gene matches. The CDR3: CASSRPSGGNDGYTF. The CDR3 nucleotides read TGCGCCAGCAGCCGACCTTCAGGGGGAAACGATGGCTACACCTTC.

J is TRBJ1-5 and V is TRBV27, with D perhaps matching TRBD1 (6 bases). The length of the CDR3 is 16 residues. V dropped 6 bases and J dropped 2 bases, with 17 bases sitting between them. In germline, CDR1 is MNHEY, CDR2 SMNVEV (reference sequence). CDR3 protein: CASSPAPGHGNQPQHF. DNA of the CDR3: TGTGCCAGCAGCCCCGCGCCGGGACACGGCAATCAGCCCCAGCATTTT.

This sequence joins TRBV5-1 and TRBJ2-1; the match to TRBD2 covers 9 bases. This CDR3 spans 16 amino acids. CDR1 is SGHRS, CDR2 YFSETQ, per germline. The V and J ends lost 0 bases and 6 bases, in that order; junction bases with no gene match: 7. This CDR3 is CASSLAAGGPSNEQFF. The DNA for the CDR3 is TGCGCCAGCAGCTTGGCGGCGGGAGGGCCGAGCAATGAGCAGTTCTTC.

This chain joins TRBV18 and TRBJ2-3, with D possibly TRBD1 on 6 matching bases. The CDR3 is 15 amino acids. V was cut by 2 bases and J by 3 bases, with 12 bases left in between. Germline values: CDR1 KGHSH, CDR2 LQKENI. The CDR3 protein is CASSPNRDVTDTQYF. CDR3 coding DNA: TGTGCCAGCTCACCAAACAGGGATGTTACAGATACGCAGTATTTT. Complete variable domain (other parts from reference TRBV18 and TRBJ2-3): NAGVMQNPRHLVRRRGQEARLRCSPMKGHSHVYWYRQLPEEGLKFMVYLQKENIIDESGMPKERFSAEFPKEGPSILRIQQVVRGDSAAYFCASSPNRDVTDTQYFGPGTRLTVL.

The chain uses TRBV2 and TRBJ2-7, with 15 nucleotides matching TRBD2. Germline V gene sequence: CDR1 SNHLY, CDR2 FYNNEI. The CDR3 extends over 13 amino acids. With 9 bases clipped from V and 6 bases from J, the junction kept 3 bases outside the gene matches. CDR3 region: CASGGLAGGEQYF. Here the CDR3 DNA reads TGTGCCAGTGGGGGACTAGCGGGAGGCGAGCAGTACTTC.

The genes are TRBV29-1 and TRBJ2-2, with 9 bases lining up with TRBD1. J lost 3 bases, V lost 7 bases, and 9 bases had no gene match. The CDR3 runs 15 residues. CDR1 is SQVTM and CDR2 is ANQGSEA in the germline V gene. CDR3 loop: CSGGTGGLDTGELFF. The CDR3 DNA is TGCAGCGGGGGAACAGGGGGCTTGGACACCGGGGAGCTGTTTTTT.

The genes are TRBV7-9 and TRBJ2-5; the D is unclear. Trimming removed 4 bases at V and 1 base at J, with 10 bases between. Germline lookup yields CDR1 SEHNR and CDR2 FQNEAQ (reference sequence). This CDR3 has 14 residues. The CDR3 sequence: CASSSLGSQETQYF. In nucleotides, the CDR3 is TGTGCCAGCAGCTCCCTAGGCAGCCAAGAGACCCAGTACTTC.

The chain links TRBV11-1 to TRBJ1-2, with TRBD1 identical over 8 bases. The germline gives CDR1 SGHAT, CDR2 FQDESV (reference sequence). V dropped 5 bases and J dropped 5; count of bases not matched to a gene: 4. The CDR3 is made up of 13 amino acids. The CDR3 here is CASSPGGEYGYTF. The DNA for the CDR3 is TGTGCCAGCAGCCCAGGGGGCGAGTATGGCTACACCTTC.

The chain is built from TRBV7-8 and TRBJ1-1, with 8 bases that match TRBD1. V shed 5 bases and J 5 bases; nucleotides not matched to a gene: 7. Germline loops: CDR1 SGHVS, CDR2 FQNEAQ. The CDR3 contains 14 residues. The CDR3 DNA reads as TGTGCCAGCAGCCTACAGGGGGGGGAAACTGAAGCTTTCTTT. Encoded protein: CASSLQGGETEAFF.